A single sample is the source of the 23 T cell receptor beta chains below, sequenced in a study of cytomegalovirus exposure and HLA in healthy donors (dated by TCRdb to about 2017). Libraries were constructed by the immunoSEQ multiplex PCR assay. For the multiplex PCR, a mixture combining 60 forward primers for TCR Vbeta segments and 13 reverse primers for TCR Jbeta segments was used. What TCRdb holds here is the immuneACCESS table cut down to in-frame rearrangements. Part of the clones is not present; checked against another copy, under half of the missing clones reflect an unresolved V gene, and the others are unexplained. The record for this sample contains approximately 70,000 clones. The ten largest clonotypes hold 3.8% of the sample. The sequenced sample consisted of PBMCs. The receptors originated from a female donor in good health and CMV-seropositive.

This chain connects TRBV11-1 to TRBJ2-3, with D possibly matching TRBD2 (6 bases). Deletions cut 4 bases from V and 0 bases from J, with 11 bases between. The germline V gene encodes CDR1 SGHAT and CDR2 FQDESV (reference sequence). The CDR3 sequence is 15 residues long. CDR3 sequence reads: CASSSRGRSTDTQYF. In DNA, the CDR3 is TGTGCCAGCAGCTCCCGGGGGAGAAGCACAGATACGCAGTATTTT.

With regard to this clone: A read error may produce the germline difference seen at one junction end. V usage is TRBV6-5 and J usage is TRBJ1-5; D is perhaps TRBD1 (6 bases). CDR1 and CDR2 (germline): MNHEY, SVGAGI. The CDR3 runs to 14 residues. The CDR3 DNA follows: TGTGCCAGCAGCTACTCGGGACATTCTCAGCCCCAGCATTTT. It yields the protein CASSYSGHSQPQHF.

The chain combines TRBV7-9 with TRBJ2-3; D gene ambiguous. V was pared by 1 base and J by 3 bases, with 11 bases between. The germline V gene has CDR1 SEHNR and CDR2 FQNEAQ (reference sequence). The CDR3 covers 15 residues. CDR3 in amino acids: CASSLGADKTDTQYF. In DNA, the CDR3 is TGTGCCAGCAGCTTAGGGGCAGATAAGACAGATACGCAGTATTTT.

The chain couples TRBV29-1 to TRBJ1-1; D gene ambiguous. The CDR3 has 13 residues. V lost 2 bases and J 3 bases, leaving 10 bases between the germline ends. The germline CDR1 and CDR2 sequences are SQVTM and ANQGSEA. The CDR3: CSVESGVDTEAFF. As DNA, the CDR3 is TGCAGCGTTGAATCCGGGGTCGACACTGAAGCTTTCTTT.

The rearrangement links TRBV2 to TRBJ2-2, with 10 bases lining up with TRBD2. The ends lost 6 bases at V and 7 bases at J; junction bases unmatched: 14. The CDR3 is made up of 17 amino acids. Germline values: CDR1 SNHLY, CDR2 FYNNEI. DNA of the CDR3: TGTGCCAGCAGAGGCAGGAGCGGGGGGGCTTCCGGCGGGGAGCTGTTTTTT. It codes for CASRGRSGGASGGELFF.

V is TRBV5-6 and J is TRBJ2-7; D remains ambiguous. The germline V gene encodes CDR1 SGHDT and CDR2 YYEEEE. The CDR3 totals 13 residues. The germline V and J ends were trimmed by 0 bases and 1 base, with 5 bases remaining between them. This CDR3 reads CASSLVQSYEQYF. The CDR3 nucleotides read TGTGCCAGCAGCTTGGTGCAGTCCTACGAGCAGTACTTC.

The chain recombines TRBV7-9 with TRBJ2-1; no definite D call. V was pared by 5 bases and J by 1 base, with 12 bases between. This CDR3 is 15 amino acids long. The germline V gene has CDR1 SEHNR and CDR2 FQNEAQ (reference sequence). CDR3 nucleotide sequence: TGTGCCAGCAGCCACGTCTGGCTGTCCTACAATGAGCAGTTCTTC. Its protein is CASSHVWLSYNEQFF.

J is TRBJ1-2 and V is TRBV28; TRBD1 aligns across 9 bases. The CDR3 loop spans 15 amino acids. In germline, CDR1 is MDHEN, CDR2 SYDVKM. After removal of 4 bases from V and 4 bases from J, the junction contained 7 bases not matched to a gene. Here the CDR3 reads CASSSRDRVGYGYTF. Written as DNA, the CDR3 is TGTGCCAGCAGTTCCCGGGACAGGGTAGGCTATGGCTACACCTTC.

The chain is built from TRBV29-1 and TRBJ2-2; tentative D call: TRBD1 (5 bases). The CDR3 is 15 amino acids. The V gene lost 7 bases and the J gene lost 0 bases, with 15 bases spanning the gap. Germline CDR1 and CDR2: SQVTM and ANQGSEA. As DNA, the CDR3 is TGCAGCGCCGTGGGGCAGATTGCGAACACCGGGGAGCTGTTTTTT. It translates to CSAVGQIANTGELFF.

The chain carries TRBV5-1 and TRBJ2-5; TRBD2 aligns across 7 bases. Germline-derived CDR1 and CDR2 are SGHRS and YFSETQ. Trimming cost V 4 bases and J 3 bases; bases outside gene matches: 18. This CDR3 spans 18 amino acids. CDR3 loop: CASSNRTREGAGEETQYF. The CDR3 nucleotides read TGCGCCAGCAGCAATCGAACGAGGGAAGGGGCGGGGGAAGAGACCCAGTACTTC.

The rearrangement uses TRBV18 and TRBJ2-5; 11 bases are shared with TRBD2. Germline assignment: CDR1 KGHSH and CDR2 LQKENI. There are 16 residues in the CDR3. V trimming: 3 bases; J trimming: 2 bases; junction bases outside the gene matches: 5. CDR3 in amino acids: CASSPTTSGAQETQYF. DNA for the CDR3: TGTGCCAGCTCACCGACGACTAGCGGGGCACAAGAGACCCAGTACTTC.

The CDR3, as DNA: TGTGCCAGCAGTGAAGGTAGCGGGGTGAGCACAGATACGCAGTATTTT. Its protein is CASSEGSGVSTDTQYF. This rearrangement joins TRBV25-1 to TRBJ2-3; 8 nucleotides agree with TRBD2. CDR3 length equals 16 residues. Germline V gene lookup returns CDR1 MGHDK and CDR2 SYGVNS. Trimming removed 2 bases from V and 0 bases from J; junction bases left unmatched: 4.

The chain employs TRBV19 and TRBJ2-7; 8 bases are a match to TRBD1. This CDR3 is 16 amino acids long. V lost 0 bases, J lost 3 bases, and 7 bases stayed unmatched. CDR1 LNHDA and CDR2 SQIVND come from the germline V gene (reference sequence). CDR3 amino acids: CASSIEPGTGDYEQYF. In DNA, the CDR3 is TGTGCCAGTAGTATAGAACCCGGGACAGGAGACTACGAGCAGTACTTC.

The chain combines TRBV7-3 with TRBJ2-7; possibly TRBD2 for D (6 bases). The CDR3 runs 13 residues. Trimming took off 1 base at V and 4 bases at J, with 8 bases between the two ends. Germline V lookup: CDR1 SGHTA, CDR2 FQGTGA. The CDR3 coding sequence is TGTGCCAGCAGCTTAAACGGGGGTTACGAGCAGTACTTC. Its translation: CASSLNGGYEQYF.

This chain links TRBV28 with TRBJ1-1; 7 bases align to TRBD1. V trimming: 7 bases; J trimming: 2 bases; junction bases outside the gene matches: 7. The CDR3 spans 14 residues. The germline CDR1 and CDR2 sequences are MDHEN and SYDVKM. The CDR3 DNA follows: TGTGCCAGCACTGCGACAGGGCTAAACACTGAAGCTTTCTTT. It specifies CASTATGLNTEAFF.

CDR3 DNA sequence: TGTGCCAGCAGTATTTCAGGGGGCAATGAGCAGTTCTTC. It codes for CASSISGGNEQFF. The chain has TRBV28 and TRBJ2-1, with 7 bases matching TRBD1. Germline CDR1 MDHEN, CDR2 SYDVKM. V was pared by 5 bases and J by 6 bases, with 4 bases of the junction left unmatched. This CDR3 spans 13 amino acids.

The chain combines TRBV27 with TRBJ2-7; the match to TRBD1 covers 9 bases. Germline V gene data show CDR1 as MNHEY and CDR2 as SMNVEV (reference sequence). The length of the CDR3 is 16 residues. V was pared by 0 bases and J by 3 bases, with 6 bases of the junction left unmatched. CDR3 sequence (DNA): TGTGCCAGCAGTTTATCGGGGACAGGGCTAGTCTACGAGCAGTACTTC. Its translation is CASSLSGTGLVYEQYF.

The chain combines TRBV29-1 with TRBJ2-1, with 10 bases lining up with TRBD2. Germline-derived CDR1 and CDR2 are SQVTM and ANQGSEA. Trimming removed 4 bases from V and 7 bases from J; junction bases left unmatched: 4. CDR3 length equals 13 residues. DNA for the CDR3: TGCAGCGTTGGAGGTAGCGGGGGGAATGAGCAGTTCTTC. Its translation is CSVGGSGGNEQFF.

CDR3 in DNA: TGTGCCAGCTCACTGGGGACTGGAAACACCGGGGAGCTGTTTTTT. This gives the protein CASSLGTGNTGELFF. The V call is TRBV18, the J call TRBJ2-2; D is possibly TRBD2 (6 bases). CDR3 length: 15 amino acids. Trimming took 4 bases from V and 2 from J, leaving 11 bases between them. Germline CDR1 reads KGHSH; CDR2 reads LQKENI.

DNA of the CDR3: TGTGCCAGCAGCTTAAGAGCGGGGGGGACCCAGTACTTC. It codes for CASSLRAGGTQYF. The V call is TRBV7-3, the J call TRBJ2-5; TRBD2 matches at 9 bases. The germline CDR1 and CDR2 sequences are SGHTA and FQGTGA. The CDR3 length is 13 residues. V shed 1 base and J 7 bases; nucleotides not matched to a gene: 1.

This sequence joins TRBV6-5 and TRBJ2-7, with 8 bases identical to TRBD2. CDR1 is MNHEY and CDR2 is SVGAGI in the germline V gene. This CDR3 has 12 amino acids. Unmatched junction bases numbered 8, after V lost 5 bases and J lost 11 bases. CDR3 amino acids: CASSDDGRAKYF. The CDR3 DNA is TGTGCCAGCAGTGACGACGGGAGGGCAAAGTACTTC.

The chain joins TRBV11-2 to TRBJ2-5, with a tentative D call TRBD2 (6 bases). The CDR3 has 13 residues. CDR1 is SGHAT, CDR2 FQNNGV, per germline. With 5 bases removed from V and 7 bases from J, the gap between germline ends came to 14 bases. CDR3 residues: CASSRTGDGTQYF. As DNA, the CDR3 is TGTGCCAGCAGCCGTACGGGGGACGGGACCCAGTACTTC.

The V gene is TRBV5-1, the J gene TRBJ1-1; D call uncertain. This CDR3 has 14 amino acids. V lost 1 base to trimming and J lost 4 bases, with 11 bases between them. Germline CDR1 reads SGHRS; CDR2 reads YFSETQ. The CDR3 is CASSLRGGGTEAFF. The CDR3 coding sequence is TGCGCCAGCAGCTTGCGGGGTGGAGGCACTGAAGCTTTCTTT.